The 16 T cell receptor beta chains listed next were all sequenced from one sample in a study of blood T cell repertoires in COVID-19. The assay was immunoSEQ multiplex PCR, and TCRdb's table has in-frame clones only and misses some. The table lists hundreds of thousands of clones, roughly nine tenths of them singletons, with 0.72% in the top ten. Source material: peripheral blood. The receptors originated from a man aged 40-55 years with acute or convalescent COVID-19.

The chain has TRBV2 and TRBJ1-1; no clear D gene. Trimming cost V 6 bases and J 0 bases, with 11 bases left between them. Germline V gives CDR1 SNHLY, CDR2 FYNNEI. The CDR3 is 14 amino acids. This CDR3 reads CASRLRLLNTEAFF. CDR3 sequence (DNA): TGTGCCAGCAGACTTCGACTCTTGAACACTGAAGCTTTCTTT.

V gene TRBV3-1 (or the pseudogene TRBV3-2) combines with J gene TRBJ2-5, with D maybe TRBD2 (7 bases). The length of the CDR3 is 17 residues. CDR1 is LGHDT and CDR2 is YNNKEL in the germline V gene (reference sequence). Trimming took off 10 bases at V and 5 bases at J, with 29 bases between the two ends. The CDR3 spells CATSWEGGGRGRETQYF. The CDR3 nucleotides are TGTGCCACCTCTTGGGAGGGGGGGGGCCGCGGTCGGGAGACCCAGTACTTC.

V usage is TRBV11-3 and J usage is TRBJ2-1, with D maybe TRBD1 (6 bases). CDR1 SGHNT and CDR2 YENEEA come from the germline V gene. Trimming removed 3 bases at V and 8 bases at J, with 11 bases between. The CDR3 spans 13 residues. The CDR3: CASSFEGEDEQFF. DNA of the CDR3: TGTGCCAGCAGCTTTGAGGGGGAAGATGAGCAGTTCTTC.

This chain joins TRBV9 and TRBJ1-1; D might be TRBD1 (6 bases). The CDR3 has 14 residues. The germline V gene has CDR1 SGDLS and CDR2 YYNGEE. Between the trimmed V and J ends, which lost 0 bases and 7 bases, there was a span of 13 bases. The CDR3 is CASSVDGTTYEAFF. The CDR3 DNA follows: TGTGCCAGCAGCGTAGACGGGACAACTTATGAAGCTTTCTTT.

This clone was detected only once. V usage is TRBV10-3 and J usage is TRBJ2-4; maybe TRBD2 (5 bases). V lost 0 bases and J lost 8, with 14 bases in between. The germline CDR1 and CDR2 sequences are ENHRY and SYGVKD. This CDR3 has 15 amino acids. The CDR3 DNA is TGTGCCATCAGTGAGTCGAGAGGAGGAGGCGACATTCAGTACTTC. Translated: CAISESRGGGDIQYF.

The chain carries TRBV27 and TRBJ2-3, with a weak D call TRBD2 (5 bases). CDR1 is MNHEY and CDR2 is SMNVEV in the germline V gene (reference sequence). This CDR3 region has 14 residues. The germline V and J ends were trimmed by 4 bases and 4 bases, with 12 bases remaining between them. CDR3 sequence reads: CASSSGVRPDTQYF. Here the CDR3 DNA reads TGTGCCAGCAGTTCCGGGGTCCGGCCAGATACGCAGTATTTT.

This rearrangement joins TRBV4-2 to TRBJ2-7, with 9 bases lining up with TRBD1. The CDR3 spans 16 residues. V lost 1 base and J lost 5; bases outside the gene matches: 9. CDR1 is LGHNA and CDR2 is YNFKEQ in the germline V gene. CDR3 coding DNA: TGTGCCAGCAGCCAAGTCTCGGGACAGGGAGCGAACGAGCAGTACTTC. Translating gives CASSQVSGQGANEQYF.

The rearrangement joins TRBV5-4 to TRBJ2-5; TRBD1 agrees at 7 bases. The V gene's germline CDR1 is SGHNT and CDR2 YYREEE (reference sequence). This CDR3 spans 14 amino acids. Germline trimming cut 4 bases from V and 2 bases from J; bases unmatched to any gene: 5. CDR3 sequence: CASSKGQSQETQYF. CDR3 DNA sequence: TGTGCCAGCAGCAAGGGACAGAGTCAAGAGACCCAGTACTTC. The variable domain in full, completed from reference TRBV5-4 and TRBJ2-5, reads ETGVTQSPTHLIKTRGQQVTLRCSSQSGHNTVSWYQQALGQGPQFIFQYYREEENGRGNFPPRFSGLQFPNYSSELNVNALELDDSALYLCASSKGQSQETQYFGPGTRLLVL.

The chain combines TRBV7-3 with TRBJ1-4; 8 bases agree with TRBD1. The germline CDR1 and CDR2 sequences are SGHTA and FQGTGA. V lost 3 bases and J lost 7; bases outside the gene matches: 13. CDR3 length equals 17 residues. CDR3 DNA: TGTGCCAGCAGCTTCCCGGGACAGGTGTTATTGAGTGAAAAACTGTTTTTT. This encodes CASSFPGQVLLSEKLFF.

CDR3 in amino acids: CASSLSVANEETQYF. The DNA of the CDR3 is TGTGCCAGCAGCTTATCGGTAGCGAACGAAGAGACCCAGTACTTC. The genes are TRBV11-1 and TRBJ2-5; D may be TRBD2 (5 bases). This CDR3 comprises 15 residues. The V gene's germline CDR1 is SGHAT and CDR2 FQDESV (reference sequence). The V end was cut by 2 bases, the J end by 3 bases, with 13 bases between.

V usage is TRBV27 and J usage is TRBJ2-6, with unresolved D. Trimming left V 4 bases short and J 9 bases short, with 13 bases between. Germline-derived CDR1 and CDR2 are MNHEY and SMNVEV (reference sequence). The CDR3 extends over 14 amino acids. CDR3 region: CASSSQLTLNVLTF. In DNA, the CDR3 is TGTGCCAGCAGTTCCCAACTTACTCTCAACGTCCTGACTTTC.

The gene calls are TRBV11-3 and TRBJ2-1; TRBD2 matches 7 bases. CDR1 and CDR2 (germline): SGHNT, YENEEA. Losses at the gene ends were 4 bases for V and 0 bases for J; bases not matched to a gene: 3. This CDR3 region has 15 residues. The CDR3 spells CASSSSSGSYNEQFF. The CDR3 coding sequence is TGTGCCAGCAGCTCCTCTAGCGGCTCCTACAATGAGCAGTTCTTC.

This clone has a handful of counts. The V and J genes are TRBV6-2 or TRBV6-3 and TRBJ1-5; 9 bases are shared with TRBD1. The trim removed 5 bases at V and 7 bases at J, leaving 9 bases unmatched. The germline V gene has CDR1 MNHEY and CDR2 SVGEGT. CDR3 length equals 15 residues. CDR3 DNA: TGTGCCAGCAGTCCGGGACAGGGTCCTCGGCAGCCCCAGCATTTT. Its translation is CASSPGQGPRQPQHF.

This sequence joins TRBV19 and TRBJ1-1, with 7 bases identical to TRBD1. After removal of 1 base from V and 2 bases from J, the junction contained 13 bases not matched to a gene. CDR3 length equals 18 residues. Germline assignment: CDR1 LNHDA and CDR2 SQIVND (reference sequence). Written as DNA, the CDR3 is TGTGCCAGTAGTATAGGGGGACAGCCCAGAAGATTTAACACTGAAGCTTTCTTT. It translates to CASSIGGQPRRFNTEAFF.

The J gene is TRBJ1-2, the V gene TRBV6-5, with 8 bases aligning to TRBD1. The V segment lost 5 bases and the J segment 4 bases; nucleotides outside the gene matches: 6. Germline V CDR1 and CDR2: MNHEY, SVGAGI. The CDR3 covers 14 residues. The CDR3 nucleotides read TGTGCCAGCAGTCCAAATACAGGGGGCTATGGCTACACCTTC. Its protein is CASSPNTGGYGYTF.

The chain combines TRBV11-2 with TRBJ1-4; 9 positions agree with TRBD1. The CDR3 loop spans 14 amino acids. The germline gives CDR1 SGHAT, CDR2 FQNNGV. V was pared by 4 bases and J by 7 bases, with 4 bases of the junction left unmatched. The CDR3 DNA follows: TGTGCCAGCAGCTGGACAGGGGCGGGTGAAAAACTGTTTTTT. Residues: CASSWTGAGEKLFF.